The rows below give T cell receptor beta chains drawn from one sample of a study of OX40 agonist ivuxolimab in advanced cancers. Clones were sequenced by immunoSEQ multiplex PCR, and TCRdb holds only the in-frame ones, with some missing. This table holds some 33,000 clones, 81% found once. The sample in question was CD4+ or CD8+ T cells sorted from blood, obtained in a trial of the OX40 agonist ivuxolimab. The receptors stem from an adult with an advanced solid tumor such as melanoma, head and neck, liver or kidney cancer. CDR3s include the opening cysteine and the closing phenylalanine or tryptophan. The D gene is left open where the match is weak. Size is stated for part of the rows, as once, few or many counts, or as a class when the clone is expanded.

TGCAGCGTTGAGGAGGACAGGGAGCAGTTCTTC,CSVEEDREQFF,TRBJ2-1,TRBV29-1,11,-,TRBD1
TGTGCCAGCAGCCGGTTGGAGCACCCACCATACTTC,CASSRLEHPPYF,TRBJ2-7,TRBV14,12,-,-
TGCGCCAGCAGCTTGGTACTAGGGGAGACCCAGTACTTC,CASSLVLGETQYF,TRBJ2-5,TRBV5-1,13,-,-
TGTGCCATCGGGGGGGAGCGGTCCTACGAGCAGTACTTC,CAIGGERSYEQYF,TRBJ2-7,TRBV28,13,-,TRBD2
TGTGCCAGCAGTCCAGACAGCGGTACGCAAGGGTCCTACGAGCAGTACTTC,CASSPDSGTQGSYEQYF,TRBJ2-7,TRBV28,17,-,-
TGTGCCAGCAGCCATAGCGGGAGCTCCTACAATGAGCAGTTCTTC,CASSHSGSSYNEQFF,TRBJ2-1,TRBV6-5,15,-,TRBD2
TGTGCCAGCAGCTTACTGAGGGCGGGGGCGAACACCGGGGAGCTGTTTTTT,CASSLLRAGANTGELFF,TRBJ2-2,TRBV7-3,17,-,TRBD2
TGTGCCAGCAGTGACCAACTACGACGTACAGGCCAGAACACAGATACGCAGTATTTT,CASSDQLRRTGQNTDTQYF,TRBJ2-3,TRBV28,19,-,-
TGTGCCAGCAGGGCAGGGGGGGAAGAGACCCAGTACTTC,CASRAGGEETQYF,TRBJ2-5,TRBV7-3,13,-,-
TGTGCCAGCAGCCCCCGACCCCTGTGGGAGCAGTACTTC,CASSPRPLWEQYF,TRBJ2-7,TRBV11-1,13,-,-
TGTGCCAGCAGTGAAGCCAATATGGGGGAGCAGTACTTC,CASSEANMGEQYF,TRBJ2-7,TRBV6-1,13,-,-
TGCGCCAGCAGTGCTTTGTCCTACGAGCAGTACTTC,CASSALSYEQYF,TRBJ2-7,TRBV10-2,12,-,-
TGTGCCAGCAGTCAAGGGGGCCTCTCCTACGAGCAGTACTTC,CASSQGGLSYEQYF,TRBJ2-7,TRBV6-1,14,-,TRBD1
TGTGCCAGCAGTTTATCGAGACTAGCGGGAGTCGGGGAGCTGTTTTTT,CASSLSRLAGVGELFF,TRBJ2-2,TRBV27,16,once,TRBD2
TGTGCCAGCAGCTTTGGAGGATATTACTCTGGAAACACCATATATTTT,CASSFGGYYSGNTIYF,TRBJ1-3,TRBV7-2,16,few,-
TGTGCCAGCAGTTTATCATACGGGGCAGGGGGCGATGGCTACACCTTC,CASSLSYGAGGDGYTF,TRBJ1-2,TRBV28,16,-,TRBD1
TGTGCCAGCAGTTCTACTTCGACGGGGGGTTTCTACGAGCAGTACTTC,CASSSTSTGGFYEQYF,TRBJ2-7,TRBV28,16,-,TRBD2
TGTGCCAGCAGTTCCAGACCCACAGACAGGGCTGAAGCTTTCTTT,CASSSRPTDRAEAFF,TRBJ1-1,TRBV6-1,15,-,TRBD1
TGTGCCAGCAGCTCAAAAGGGGGTGGCCAAGAGACCCAGTACTTC,CASSSKGGGQETQYF,TRBJ2-5,TRBV7-9,15,-,-
TGTGCCAGCAGCCCCAGGACAGGACTAGTTGGAAACACCATATATTTT,CASSPRTGLVGNTIYF,TRBJ1-3,TRBV7-9,16,-,TRBD1
TGTGCCAGCAGTGAGCTAGCGACCCAATCCTACAATGAGCAGTTCTTC,CASSELATQSYNEQFF,TRBJ2-1,TRBV6-1,16,-,-
TGTGCCAGCAGCGTAGGTCCGGGGGACTCCTACGAGCAGTACTTC,CASSVGPGDSYEQYF,TRBJ2-7,TRBV9,15,few,-
TGTGCCAGCAGTGAAATTCCCGCAGGGAAGACCTACGAGCAGTACTTC,CASSEIPAGKTYEQYF,TRBJ2-7,TRBV2,16,-,-
TGCAGCGTTGGACTGGCCCACGAGCAGTACTTC,CSVGLAHEQYF,TRBJ2-7,TRBV29-1,11,few,-
TGTGCCAGTAGGGGACAGGGGACTGGAAACACCATATATTTT,CASRGQGTGNTIYF,TRBJ1-3,TRBV19,14,-,TRBD1
TGTGCCAGCAGCTTGCGAGACAGGAAGCCTGAAGCTTTCTTT,CASSLRDRKPEAFF,TRBJ1-1,TRBV5-5,14,once,-
TGTGCCATCAGTATCGGGCCCACAGGGTCTGGAAACACCATATATTTT,CAISIGPTGSGNTIYF,TRBJ1-3,TRBV10-3,16,-,-
TGTGCCAGCAGTCCCTATGGGGTCCTAGACTCTGGGGCCAACGTCCTGACTTTC,CASSPYGVLDSGANVLTF,TRBJ2-6,TRBV27,18,-,-
TGTGCCAGCAGCCCACAGGGGGCGCGCCTCGAGCAGTACTTC,CASSPQGARLEQYF,TRBJ2-7,TRBV9,14,-,TRBD1
TGTGCCAGCAGCTCGGGGACAGGTCGTAGCACAGATACGCAGTATTTT,CASSSGTGRSTDTQYF,TRBJ2-3,TRBV7-8,16,-,TRBD1
TGTGCCAGCTCACCATCCCCGGTGACTGGAAACACCATATATTTT,CASSPSPVTGNTIYF,TRBJ1-3,TRBV18,15,-,-
TGTGCCAGCAGCCCAATTGAGGGAGAGTACAATGAGCAGTTCTTC,CASSPIEGEYNEQFF,TRBJ2-1,TRBV6-5,15,-,-
TGCGCCAGCAGCGCCCAGATACTAGCGGGGATCACAGATACGCAGTATTTT,CASSAQILAGITDTQYF,TRBJ2-3,TRBV5-1,17,-,TRBD2
TGTGCCAGCAGGCTACTGTCCACTGAAGCTTTCTTT,CASRLLSTEAFF,TRBJ1-1,TRBV28,12,few,-
TGCGCCAGCAGCTTTAGACAGGGAAGGGCTAATGAGCAGTTCTTC,CASSFRQGRANEQFF,TRBJ2-1,TRBV5-1,15,-,TRBD1
TGTGCCAGCAGGAGGAACAGCAACTATGGCTACACCTTC,CASRRNSNYGYTF,TRBJ1-2,TRBV5-4,13,-,-
TGTGCCAGCAGCTTAGGAGGGGATGGAGAGCAGTACTTC,CASSLGGDGEQYF,TRBJ2-7,TRBV7-6,13,once,-
TGTGCCAGCAGCTACCCCGGGACTAGCGGAAACGAGCAGTACTTC,CASSYPGTSGNEQYF,TRBJ2-7,TRBV5-4,15,-,TRBD2
TGTGCCAGCAGAGTTTCTGGGGCCAATCAGCCCCAGCATTTT,CASRVSGANQPQHF,TRBJ1-5,TRBV25-1,14,-,-
TGTGCCAGCAGCCTAGGGGTACTAGCGGCAGATACGCAGTATTTT,CASSLGVLAADTQYF,TRBJ2-3,TRBV7-2,15,once,TRBD2
TGTGCCAGCAGTGAAGCGCGTAACAGGGTGAATCGAAATCAGCCCCAGCATTTT,CASSEARNRVNRNQPQHF,TRBJ1-5,TRBV2,18,-,-
TGTGCCAGCAGTTGGAAACCGACAGGGGAGATAGGTGGCTACACCTTC,CASSWKPTGEIGGYTF,TRBJ1-2,TRBV27,16,few,TRBD1
TGTGCCAGCAGAGGTTCTCACCTAAACACCGGGGAGCTGTTTTTT,CASRGSHLNTGELFF,TRBJ2-2,TRBV25-1,15,-,-
TGTGCCAGCAGTAGACCAGGGGGGAATTCACCCCTCCACTTT,CASSRPGGNSPLHF,TRBJ1-6,TRBV27,14,few,TRBD1
TGTGCCAGCTCACCACTAGGACAGACTAATGAAAAACTGTTTTTT,CASSPLGQTNEKLFF,TRBJ1-4,TRBV18,15,-,-
TGTGCCAGCAGCTTAATAAACGGACAGGGATGGTATGGCTACACCTTC,CASSLINGQGWYGYTF,TRBJ1-2,TRBV11-2,16,-,TRBD1
TGCGCCAGCAGCCACGGGGGAAACACCATATATTTT,CASSHGGNTIYF,TRBJ1-3,TRBV4-1,12,-,-
TGTGCCAGCAGCTTAGTAGCAGGACTAGCGGCAGATACGCAGTATTTT,CASSLVAGLAADTQYF,TRBJ2-3,TRBV11-2,16,-,TRBD2
TGTGCCAGCAGTTACTCGAAGGGTTTATTGGGCGAGACCCAGTACTTC,CASSYSKGLLGETQYF,TRBJ2-5,TRBV6-5,16,-,-
TGTGCCAGCAGCGTTAGCGATCCGGGGCCAGGGGGGGACGAAAAACTGTTTTTT,CASSVSDPGPGGDEKLFF,TRBJ1-4,TRBV9,18,-,TRBD1
TGTGCCAGCAGGAGGTTGGACAGAGCAAATTCACCCCTCCACTTT,CASRRLDRANSPLHF,TRBJ1-6,TRBV5-6,15,-,-
TGTGCCAGCTCACCGGGCGCAGGGTCGAACACTGAAGCTTTCTTT,CASSPGAGSNTEAFF,TRBJ1-1,TRBV18,15,-,-
TGTGCCAGCAGCGCGATTGGACAGGGAAAGGGCTACACCTTC,CASSAIGQGKGYTF,TRBJ1-2,TRBV11-2,14,-,TRBD1
TGTGCCAGCAGGGACAATGTTGTATACGAGCAGTACTTC,CASRDNVVYEQYF,TRBJ2-7,TRBV6-1,13,-,-
TGTGCCAGCAGCGACCCTCCTAATAACCGGCAAGGCTACACCTTC,CASSDPPNNRQGYTF,TRBJ1-2,TRBV6-5,15,-,-